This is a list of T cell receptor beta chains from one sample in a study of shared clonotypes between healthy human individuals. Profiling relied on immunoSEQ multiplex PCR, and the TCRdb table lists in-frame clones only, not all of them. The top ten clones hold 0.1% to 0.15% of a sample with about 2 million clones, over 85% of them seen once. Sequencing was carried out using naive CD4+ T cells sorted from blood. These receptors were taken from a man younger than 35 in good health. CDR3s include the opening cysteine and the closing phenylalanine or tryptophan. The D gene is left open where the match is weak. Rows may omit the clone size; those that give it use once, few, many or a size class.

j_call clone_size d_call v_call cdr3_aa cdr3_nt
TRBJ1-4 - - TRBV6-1 CASSSGRGSNEKLFF TGTGCCAGCAGTAGTGGCAGGGGTTCTAATGAAAAACTGTTTTTT
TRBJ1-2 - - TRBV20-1 CSASFVYGYTF TGCAGTGCTAGCTTCGTATATGGCTACACCTTC
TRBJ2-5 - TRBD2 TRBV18 CASSPALAGGETQYF TGTGCCAGCTCACCAGCACTAGCGGGAGGGGAGACCCAGTACTTC
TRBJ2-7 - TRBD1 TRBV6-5 CASSQKTGGNYEQYF TGTGCCAGCAGTCAGAAGACAGGGGGGAACTACGAGCAGTACTTC
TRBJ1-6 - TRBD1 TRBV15 CATSRAGGSSPLHF TGTGCCACCAGCAGAGCAGGGGGTAGCTCACCCCTCCACTTT
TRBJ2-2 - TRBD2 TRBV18 CASSPPAGGTGELFF TGTGCCAGCTCACCCCCCGCGGGAGGGACCGGGGAGCTGTTTTTT
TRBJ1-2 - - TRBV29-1 CSVLSPDRNYGYIF TGCAGCGTGCTCTCCCCCGACCGCAACTATGGCTACATCTTC
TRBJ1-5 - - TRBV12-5 CASGFASNQPQHF TGTGCTAGTGGTTTCGCCAGCAATCAGCCCCAGCATTTT
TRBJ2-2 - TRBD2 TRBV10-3 CAISGTSGSNTGELFF TGTGCCATCAGTGGGACTAGCGGTTCGAACACCGGGGAGCTGTTTTTT
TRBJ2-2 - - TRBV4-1 CASSQDPGLQGHTGELFF TGCGCCAGCAGCCAAGATCCAGGGTTGCAAGGCCACACCGGGGAGCTGTTTTTT
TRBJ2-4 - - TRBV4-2 CASSQDPGVNIQYF TGTGCCAGCAGCCAAGACCCGGGGGTGAACATTCAGTACTTC
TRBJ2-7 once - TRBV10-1 CASSESAGAEQYF TGCGCCAGCAGTGAGTCAGCAGGGGCCGAGCAGTACTTC
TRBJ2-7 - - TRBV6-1 CASSLGYEQYF TGTGCCAGCAGTCTAGGATACGAGCAGTACTTC
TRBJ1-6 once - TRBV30 CAWSVWSDGNSPLHF TGTGCCTGGAGTGTATGGTCCGACGGAAATTCACCCCTCCACTTT
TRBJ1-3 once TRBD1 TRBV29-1 CSVALWTGPSSGNTIYF TGCAGCGTTGCCCTATGGACAGGGCCAAGCTCTGGAAACACCATATATTTT
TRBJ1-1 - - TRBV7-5 CARSRRGGVIENTEAFF TGTGCCAGAAGCCGTAGGGGGGGTGTGATTGAAAACACTGAAGCTTTCTTT
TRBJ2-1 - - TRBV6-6 CASSPRQALGENEQFF TGTGCCAGCAGTCCTCGACAGGCCCTAGGGGAGAATGAGCAGTTCTTC
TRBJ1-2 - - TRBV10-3 CAISPGGAHDLYGYTF TGTGCCATCAGTCCCGGGGGAGCCCACGATCTTTATGGCTACACCTTC
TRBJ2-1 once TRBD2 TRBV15 CATSRGTSGKSDDEQFF TGTGCCACCAGCAGAGGGACTAGCGGGAAGTCAGACGATGAGCAGTTCTTC
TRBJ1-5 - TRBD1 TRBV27 CASGQGINQPQHF TGTGCCAGCGGACAGGGAATTAATCAGCCCCAGCATTTT
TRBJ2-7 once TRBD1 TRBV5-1 CASSWDSVSYEQYF TGCGCCAGCAGCTGGGACAGTGTCTCCTACGAGCAGTACTTC
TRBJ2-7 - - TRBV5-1 CASSLSNYEQYF TGCGCCAGCAGCTTGTCTAATTACGAGCAGTACTTC
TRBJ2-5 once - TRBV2 CASSEAGAPGETQYF TGTGCCAGCAGTGAAGCCGGGGCCCCGGGAGAGACCCAGTACTTC
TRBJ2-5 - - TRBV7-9 CASSLRTLEETQYF TGTGCCAGCAGCTTACGGACCCTCGAGGAGACCCAGTACTTC
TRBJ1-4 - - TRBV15 CATSRAPRVNEKLFF TGTGCCACCAGCAGAGCTCCACGGGTCAACGAAAAACTGTTTTTT
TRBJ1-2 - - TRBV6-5 CASSYSRTLEGYTF TGTGCCAGCAGTTACTCGAGGACCCTGGAGGGCTACACCTTC
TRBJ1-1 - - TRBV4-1 CASSRGALVMNTEAFF TGCGCCAGCAGCCGAGGGGCCCTCGTTATGAACACTGAAGCTTTCTTT
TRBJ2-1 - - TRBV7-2 CASSLVGTSNEQFF TGTGCCAGCAGCTTAGTGGGGACAAGCAATGAGCAGTTCTTC
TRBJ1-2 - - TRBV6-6 CASRATRGFPQLSTF TGTGCCAGCAGAGCTACGCGTGGGTTCCCCCAGTTGTCCACCTTC
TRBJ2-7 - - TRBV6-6 CASSRLGTPWDEQYF TGTGCCAGCAGTCGCCTAGGGACCCCTTGGGACGAGCAGTACTTC
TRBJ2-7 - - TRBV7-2 CASSARVVGEQYF TGTGCCAGCAGCGCCAGGGTTGTGGGTGAGCAGTACTTC
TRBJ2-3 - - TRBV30 CAWTQGGGEQYF TGTGCCTGGACACAGGGGGGGGGAGAGCAGTATTTT
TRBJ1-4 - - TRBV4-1 CASSLQVPTNEKLFF TGCGCCAGCAGCTTACAGGTACCAACTAATGAAAAACTGTTTTTT
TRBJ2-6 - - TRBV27 CASLRPGANVLTF TGTGCCAGCTTAAGGCCTGGGGCCAACGTCCTGACTTTC
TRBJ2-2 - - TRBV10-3 CAISEARDSRRATGELFF TGTGCCATCAGTGAGGCCCGGGACTCACGCAGGGCCACCGGGGAGCTGTTTTTT
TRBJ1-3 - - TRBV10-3 CAISQGSSGNTIYF TGTGCCATCAGTCAGGGGAGCTCTGGAAACACCATATATTTT
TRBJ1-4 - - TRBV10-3 CAIKPGAGEKLFF TGTGCCATCAAGCCGGGGGCTGGTGAAAAACTGTTTTTT
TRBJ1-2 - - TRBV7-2 CASSLDRAFVYGYTF TGTGCCAGCAGCTTAGACAGGGCCTTTGTCTATGGCTACACCTTC
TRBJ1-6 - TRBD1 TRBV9 CASSVDRPGGNSPLHF TGTGCCAGCAGCGTAGACCGCCCAGGGGGGAATTCACCCCTCCACTTT
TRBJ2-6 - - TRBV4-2 CASSQEGTLSEANVLTF TGTGCCAGCAGCCAAGAAGGGACACTCAGTGAGGCCAACGTCCTGACTTTC
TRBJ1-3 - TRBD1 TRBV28 CASTEDRSSGNTIYF TGTGCCAGCACAGAGGACAGGTCATCTGGAAACACCATATATTTT
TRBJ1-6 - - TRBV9 CASSPQGDNSPLHF TGTGCCAGCAGTCCACAGGGTGATAATTCACCCCTCCACTTT
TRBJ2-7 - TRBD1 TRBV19 CASSRTGGSSYEQYF TGTGCCAGTAGTCGGACAGGGGGCTCCTCCTACGAGCAGTACTTC
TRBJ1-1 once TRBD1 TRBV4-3 CASSQRGQLNTEAFF TGCGCCAGCAGCCAGAGGGGACAGCTGAACACTGAAGCTTTCTTT
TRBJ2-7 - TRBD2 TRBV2 CASSRETPASGKNEQYF TGTGCCAGCAGTCGGGAGACCCCGGCTAGCGGTAAGAACGAGCAGTACTTC
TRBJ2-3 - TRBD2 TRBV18 CASSEAGERTDTQYF TGTGCCAGCTCGGAAGCGGGAGAGCGCACAGATACGCAGTATTTT
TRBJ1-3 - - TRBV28 CASSPQDRRGGFSGNTIYF TGTGCCAGCAGTCCACAGGACAGAAGGGGGGGCTTCTCTGGAAACACCATATATTTT
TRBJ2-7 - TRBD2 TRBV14 CASNLAGAYEQYF TGTGCCAGCAACCTAGCGGGAGCCTACGAGCAGTACTTC
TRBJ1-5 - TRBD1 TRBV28 CASGQGASQPQHF TGTGCCAGCGGACAGGGGGCAAGTCAGCCCCAGCATTTT
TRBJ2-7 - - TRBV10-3 CATLGSYEQYF TGTGCCACCCTCGGATCCTACGAGCAGTACTTC
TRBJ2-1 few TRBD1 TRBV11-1 CASTSGTGNLGDSYNEQFF TGTGCCAGCACGTCCGGGACAGGGAACCTAGGGGACTCCTACAATGAGCAGTTCTTC
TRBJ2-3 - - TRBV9 CASSARSTDTQYF TGTGCCAGCAGCGCCAGAAGCACAGATACGCAGTATTTT
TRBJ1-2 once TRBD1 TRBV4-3 CASSQDTGGYGYTF TGCGCCAGCAGCCAAGATACAGGGGGCTATGGCTACACCTTC
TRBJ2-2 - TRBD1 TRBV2 CASKGQTDTGELFF TGTGCCAGCAAGGGACAGACAGACACCGGGGAGCTGTTTTTT
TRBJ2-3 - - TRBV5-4 CASSALAASHTDTQYF TGTGCCAGCAGCGCGTTAGCGGCCTCACACACAGATACGCAGTATTTT
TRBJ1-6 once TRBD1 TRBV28 CASSPNPGQGLSPLHF TGTGCCAGCAGCCCAAACCCGGGACAGGGACTCTCACCCCTCCACTTT
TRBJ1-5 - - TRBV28 CASSFSQAGIRGQPQHF TGTGCCAGCAGTTTTAGTCAGGCAGGGATCAGGGGTCAGCCCCAGCATTTT
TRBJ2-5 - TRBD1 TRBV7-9 CASSPGGQATGTQYF TGTGCCAGCAGCCCCGGGGGACAGGCGACAGGGACCCAGTACTTC
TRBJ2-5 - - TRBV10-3 CAIKDSQETQYF TGTGCCATCAAAGACAGTCAAGAGACCCAGTACTTC